This is a list of T cell receptor beta chains from one sample in a study of cytomegalovirus exposure and HLA in healthy donors. Assay used: immunoSEQ multiplex PCR; TCRdb lists only in-frame clones, some missing. The sample yields some 150,000 clones, 80% to 85% seen once. The sample comprised PBMCs. The receptors originated from a woman in her twenties or thirties in good health and CMV-seronegative. CDR3s include the opening cysteine and the closing phenylalanine or tryptophan. D genes are given only for firm matches. A clone size is listed for some rows: how often the clone was seen (once, few, many), or a class if it is expanded.

size	V	D	J	DNA	CDR3
NA	TRBV18	NA	TRBJ1-6	TGTGCCAGCTCACCGCTTTGGCGGCGGGGCTCCTATAATTCACCCCTCCACTTT	CASSPLWRRGSYNSPLHF
NA	TRBV7-9	TRBD1	TRBJ1-2	TGTGCCAGCAGCCCCGCGCAGAGGGGGCTTAACTATGGCTACACCTTC	CASSPAQRGLNYGYTF
few	TRBV21-1	NA	TRBJ1-4	TGTGCCAGCAGCAAACCCCGGGCAGGGGGTGATGAAAAACTGTTTTTT	CASSKPRAGGDEKLFF
NA	TRBV18	TRBD1	TRBJ1-5	TGTGCCAGCTCACCATTTGAGGGGGCGAATAGCAATCAGCCCCAGCATTTT	CASSPFEGANSNQPQHF
NA	TRBV5-1	NA	TRBJ2-7	TGCGCCAGCAGGAGGGCCTCAGCAGAATCCGAGCAGTACTTC	CASRRASAESEQYF
NA	TRBV19	NA	TRBJ1-5	TGTGCCAGTACCTCTGGCCGTATTTACGGCAATCAGCCCCAGCATTTT	CASTSGRIYGNQPQHF
NA	TRBV5-1	NA	TRBJ1-6	TGCGCCAGCAGCTTGGCAGGGATGGATTCACCCCTCCACTTT	CASSLAGMDSPLHF
NA	TRBV5-8	NA	TRBJ2-1	TGTGCCAGCAGCTTGGTTCGCGTGCGGGTATACAATGAGCAGTTCTTC	CASSLVRVRVYNEQFF
NA	TRBV18	NA	TRBJ1-1	TGTGCCAGCTCCCAACCTTACCCACAGGGTAGTAAGACTGAAGCTTTCTTT	CASSQPYPQGSKTEAFF
few	TRBV5-1	TRBD1	TRBJ1-1	TGCGCCAGCAGACTGGGACAGGGGTTGACTGAAGCTTTCTTT	CASRLGQGLTEAFF
NA	TRBV5-5	NA	TRBJ2-7	TGTGCCAGCGGGCCCTCACCAGCCTGGCCCTACGAGCAGTACTTC	CASGPSPAWPYEQYF
NA	TRBV5-5	NA	TRBJ1-4	TGTGCCAGCAGCTATCGTGTTACTCGGGGTGAAAAACTGTTTTTT	CASSYRVTRGEKLFF
NA	TRBV30	TRBD1	TRBJ2-7	TGTGCCTGGAGTCCGCGGACAGGGGGGACGTACGAGCAGTACTTC	CAWSPRTGGTYEQYF
NA	TRBV5-5	TRBD1	TRBJ1-2	TGTGCCAGCAGTTTGGGACAGGGGAACTATGGCTACACCTTC	CASSLGQGNYGYTF
NA	TRBV7-8	TRBD2	TRBJ2-1	TGTGCCAGCAGCTGGGTTGGACTAGCGGGAGGGCAGTTCTTC	CASSWVGLAGGQFF
NA	TRBV5-1	TRBD2	TRBJ2-5	TGCGCCAGCAGCTTGGTTCTAGCGGGAGTAGGGGTGGAAGAGACCCAGTACTTC	CASSLVLAGVGVEETQYF
NA	TRBV2	TRBD1	TRBJ1-5	TGTGCCAGCAGAGGACAGGGGGACAATCAGCCCCAGCATTTT	CASRGQGDNQPQHF
NA	TRBV2	NA	TRBJ2-1	TGTGCCAGCAGATCACAGGGTGACAATGAGCAGTTCTTC	CASRSQGDNEQFF
NA	TRBV30	TRBD1	TRBJ2-7	TGTGCCTGGAACGACAGGGGGGCCTCCTACGAGCAGTACTTC	CAWNDRGASYEQYF
once	TRBV11-1	TRBD1	TRBJ2-3	TGTGCCAGCAGCTTAGCGGGCGACAGGGGCCGCACAGATACGCAGTATTTT	CASSLAGDRGRTDTQYF
NA	TRBV5-1	NA	TRBJ1-6	TGCGCCAGCAGCCCCGTCGACAGCCTCTATAATTCACCCCTCCACTTT	CASSPVDSLYNSPLHF
few	TRBV10-3	NA	TRBJ1-1	TGTGCCATCTCCAGATCAGGGGCAGTGAACACTGAAGCTTTCTTT	CAISRSGAVNTEAFF
once	TRBV5-1	NA	TRBJ1-1	TGCGCCAGCCACGGGCCAAACAGGTCTAAGAACACTGAAGCTTTCTTT	CASHGPNRSKNTEAFF
NA	TRBV6-5	NA	TRBJ1-2	TGTGCCAGCAGTCGAGGGACAAGAGATGGCTACACCTTC	CASSRGTRDGYTF
NA	TRBV4-1	TRBD2	TRBJ2-3	TGCGCCAGCAGCCAAGATCTAGCGGGGGGCAGGGATACGCAGTATTTT	CASSQDLAGGRDTQYF
NA	TRBV15	NA	TRBJ2-4	TGTGCCACCAGCACCCGTCGGGTAGCCAAAAACATTCAGTACTTC	CATSTRRVAKNIQYF
NA	TRBV5-1	TRBD1	TRBJ1-6	TGCGCCAGCAGCTTGGGAGGGACAGCACTCTACTATAATTCACCCCTCCACTTT	CASSLGGTALYYNSPLHF
NA	TRBV9	NA	TRBJ2-2	TGTGCCAGCAGCGTAGGAGGTAGCGGAAGAGATCGGAACACCGGGGAGCTGTTTTTT	CASSVGGSGRDRNTGELFF
NA	TRBV7-6	TRBD2	TRBJ2-3	TGTGCCAGCAGCTTAGAAGCTAGCGGGAGTGTGATGGCAGATACGCAGTATTTT	CASSLEASGSVMADTQYF
NA	TRBV7-2	NA	TRBJ1-1	TGTGCCAGCAGCTTGGCGAGGATGAACACTGAAGCTTTCTTT	CASSLARMNTEAFF
NA	TRBV30	NA	TRBJ2-7	TGTGCCTGGAGTGTACGTAGCCCCTCCTACGAGCAGTACTTC	CAWSVRSPSYEQYF
NA	TRBV4-3	NA	TRBJ2-7	TGCGCCAGCAGCCAAGACGCGGGGGCGGAGAGGTCCTACGAGCAGTACTTC	CASSQDAGAERSYEQYF
NA	TRBV19	NA	TRBJ1-6	TGTGCCAGTGCAGCGGCAGGGGCGCAATCACCCCTCCACTTT	CASAAAGAQSPLHF
NA	TRBV12-5	NA	TRBJ2-5	TGTGCTAGTGGTCTCCGACAGGCCCAAGAGACCCAGTACTTC	CASGLRQAQETQYF
NA	TRBV6-4	NA	TRBJ1-5	TGTGCCAGCAGTGAAGGGGAGGGCAATCAGCCCCAGCATTTT	CASSEGEGNQPQHF
NA	TRBV10-1	NA	TRBJ2-2	TGCGCCAGCAGTGAGACCTCGCGGGCCGGGGAGCTGTTTTTT	CASSETSRAGELFF
NA	TRBV19	NA	TRBJ2-7	TGTGCCAGTAGTCCCCGCAGGGGATCATACGAGCAGTACTTC	CASSPRRGSYEQYF
NA	TRBV19	NA	TRBJ2-3	TGTGCCAGTAGTCAAGAACTCACAGATACGCAGTATTTT	CASSQELTDTQYF
NA	TRBV5-4	NA	TRBJ1-2	TGTGCCAGCAGCTTGGATATCAGGGCTCACTATGGCTACACCTTC	CASSLDIRAHYGYTF
NA	TRBV5-5	TRBD1	TRBJ2-1	TGTGCCAGCAGCTGGGACAGGGGATTTCACAATGAGCAGTTCTTC	CASSWDRGFHNEQFF
NA	TRBV5-1	TRBD2	TRBJ2-2	TGCGCCAGCAGCGGGAGCGGGAGCATCAACACCGGGGAGCTGTTTTTT	CASSGSGSINTGELFF
NA	TRBV18	TRBD1	TRBJ2-2	TGTGCCAGCTCACCGCCGGGACAGGGAAGCGGGGAGCTGTTTTTT	CASSPPGQGSGELFF
NA	TRBV19	TRBD1	TRBJ1-1	TGTGCCAGTGAACTCAACCCATGGGCAGGGGGCAGGGACACTGAAGCTTTCTTT	CASELNPWAGGRDTEAFF
NA	TRBV4-3	NA	TRBJ2-7	TGCGCCAGCAGCCAAGACCCTGGTGGAGTTGGCGAGCAGTACTTC	CASSQDPGGVGEQYF